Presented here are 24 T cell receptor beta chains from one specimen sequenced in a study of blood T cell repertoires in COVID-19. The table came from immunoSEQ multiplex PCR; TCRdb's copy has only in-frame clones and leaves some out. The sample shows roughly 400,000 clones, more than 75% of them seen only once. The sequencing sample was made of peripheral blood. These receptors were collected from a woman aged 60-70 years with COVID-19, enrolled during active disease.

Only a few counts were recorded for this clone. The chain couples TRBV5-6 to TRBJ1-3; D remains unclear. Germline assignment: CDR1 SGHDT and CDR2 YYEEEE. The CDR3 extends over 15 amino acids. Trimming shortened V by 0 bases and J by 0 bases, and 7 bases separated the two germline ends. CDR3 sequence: CASSLEVSSGNTIYF. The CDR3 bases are TGTGCCAGCAGCTTGGAAGTGAGCTCTGGAAACACCATATATTTT. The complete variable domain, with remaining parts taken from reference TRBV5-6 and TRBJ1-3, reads DAGVTQSPTHLIKTRGQQVTLRCSPKSGHDTVSWYQQALGQGPQFIFQYYEEEERQRGNFPDRFSGHQFPNYSSELNVNALLLGDSALYLCASSLEVSSGNTIYFGEGSWLTVV.

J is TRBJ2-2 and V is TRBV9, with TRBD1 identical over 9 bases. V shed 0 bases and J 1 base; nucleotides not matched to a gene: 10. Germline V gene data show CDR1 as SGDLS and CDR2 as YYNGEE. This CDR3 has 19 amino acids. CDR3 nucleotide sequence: TGTGCCAGCAGCGTAGGACCCACCCCGGGACAGGGGAACACCGGGGAGCTGTTTTTT. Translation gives CASSVGPTPGQGNTGELFF.

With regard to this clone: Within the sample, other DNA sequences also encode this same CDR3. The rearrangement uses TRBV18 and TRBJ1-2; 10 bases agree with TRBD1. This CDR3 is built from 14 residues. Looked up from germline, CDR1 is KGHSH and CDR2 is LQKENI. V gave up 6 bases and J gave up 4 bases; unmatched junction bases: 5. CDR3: CASSPGTGVYGYTF. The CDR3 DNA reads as TGTGCCAGCTCCCCCGGGACAGGGGTCTATGGCTACACCTTC.

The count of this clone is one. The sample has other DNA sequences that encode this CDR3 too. CDR3 coding DNA: TGTGCCAGCAGCTTACAGGTTAACACTGAAGCTTTCTTT. Residues: CASSLQVNTEAFF. The chain has TRBV7-3 and TRBJ1-1; no reliable D call. V dropped 2 bases and J dropped 2 bases, with 6 bases sitting between them. The germline CDR1 and CDR2 sequences are SGHTA and FQGTGA. The CDR3 consists of 13 residues.

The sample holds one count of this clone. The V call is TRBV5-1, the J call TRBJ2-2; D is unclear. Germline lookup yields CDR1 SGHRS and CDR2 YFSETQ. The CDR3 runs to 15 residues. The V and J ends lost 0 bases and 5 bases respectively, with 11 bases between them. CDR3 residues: CASSLVQARTGELFF. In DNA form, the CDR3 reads TGCGCCAGCAGCTTGGTCCAGGCACGGACCGGGGAGCTGTTTTTT. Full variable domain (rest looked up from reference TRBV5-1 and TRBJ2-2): KAGVTQTPRYLIKTRGQQVTLSCSPISGHRSVSWYQQTPGQGLQFLFEYFSETQRNKGNFPGRFSGRQFSNSRSEMNVSTLELGDSALYLCASSLVQARTGELFFGEGSRLTVL.

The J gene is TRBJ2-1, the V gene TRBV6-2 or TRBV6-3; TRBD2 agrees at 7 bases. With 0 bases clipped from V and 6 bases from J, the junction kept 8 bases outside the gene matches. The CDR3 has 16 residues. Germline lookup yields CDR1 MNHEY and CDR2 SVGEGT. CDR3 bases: TGTGCCAGCAGTTACTCGATTACCGGGAGGATCAATGAGCAGTTCTTC. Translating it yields CASSYSITGRINEQFF.

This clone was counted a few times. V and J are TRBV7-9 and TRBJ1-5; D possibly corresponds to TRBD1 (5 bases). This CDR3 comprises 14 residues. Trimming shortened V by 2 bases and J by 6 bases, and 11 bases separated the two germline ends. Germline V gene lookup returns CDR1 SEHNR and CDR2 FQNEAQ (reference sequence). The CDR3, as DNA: TGTGCCAGCAGCTTACAGGGTAATGCTCAGCCCCAGCATTTT. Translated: CASSLQGNAQPQHF.

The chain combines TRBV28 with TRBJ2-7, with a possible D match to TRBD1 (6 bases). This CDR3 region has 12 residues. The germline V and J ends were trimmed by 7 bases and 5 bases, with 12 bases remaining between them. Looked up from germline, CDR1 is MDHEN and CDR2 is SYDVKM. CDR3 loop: CASKTGYNEQYF. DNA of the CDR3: TGTGCCAGCAAAACAGGGTACAACGAGCAGTACTTC.

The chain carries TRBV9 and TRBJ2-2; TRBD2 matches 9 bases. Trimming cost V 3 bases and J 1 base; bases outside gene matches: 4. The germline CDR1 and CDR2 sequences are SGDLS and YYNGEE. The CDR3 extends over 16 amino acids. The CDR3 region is CASSARAGGNTGELFF. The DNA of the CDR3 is TGTGCCAGCAGCGCCAGAGCGGGGGGGAACACCGGGGAGCTGTTTTTT.

The DNA of the CDR3 is TGTGCCAGCAGCTTAACAAGGACAATCAACACCGGGGAGCTGTTTTTT. Translation gives CASSLTRTINTGELFF. The V and J genes are TRBV7-8 and TRBJ2-2, with a weak D call TRBD1 (5 bases). With 2 bases removed from V and 2 bases from J, the gap between germline ends came to 12 bases. Germline CDR1 SGHVS, CDR2 FQNEAQ. This CDR3 has 16 residues.

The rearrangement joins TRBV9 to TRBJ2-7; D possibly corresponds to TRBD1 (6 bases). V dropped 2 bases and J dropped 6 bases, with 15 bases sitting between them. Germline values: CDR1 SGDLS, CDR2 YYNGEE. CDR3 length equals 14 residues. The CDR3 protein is CASSVGTPSSEQYF. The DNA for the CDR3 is TGTGCCAGCAGCGTTGGGACACCCTCTAGCGAGCAGTACTTC.

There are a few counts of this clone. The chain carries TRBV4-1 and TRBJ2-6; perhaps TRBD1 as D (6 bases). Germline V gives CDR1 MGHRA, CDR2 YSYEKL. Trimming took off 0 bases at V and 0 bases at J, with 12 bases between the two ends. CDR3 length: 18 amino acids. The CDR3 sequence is CASSQDVTGYSGANVLTF. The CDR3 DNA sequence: TGCGCCAGCAGCCAAGATGTGACAGGATACTCTGGGGCCAACGTCCTGACTTTC.

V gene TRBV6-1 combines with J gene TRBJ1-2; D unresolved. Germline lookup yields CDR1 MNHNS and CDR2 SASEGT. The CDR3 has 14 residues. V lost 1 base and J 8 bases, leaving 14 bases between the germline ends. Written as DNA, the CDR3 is TGTGCCAGCAGTGAAGTATGGCAGGTTGGGGGCTACACCTTC. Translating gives CASSEVWQVGGYTF.

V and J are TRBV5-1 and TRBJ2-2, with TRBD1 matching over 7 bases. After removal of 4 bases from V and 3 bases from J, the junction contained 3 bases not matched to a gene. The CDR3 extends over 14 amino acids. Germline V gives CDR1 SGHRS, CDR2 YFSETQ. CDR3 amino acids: CASSRQGDTGELFF. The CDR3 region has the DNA TGCGCCAGCAGCCGCCAGGGGGACACCGGGGAGCTGTTTTTT.

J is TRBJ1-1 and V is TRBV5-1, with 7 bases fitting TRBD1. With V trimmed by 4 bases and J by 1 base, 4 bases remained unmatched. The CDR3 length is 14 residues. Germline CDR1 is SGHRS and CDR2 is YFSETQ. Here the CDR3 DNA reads TGCGCCAGCAGCACCCGGACAGGGAACACTGAAGCTTTCTTT. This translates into CASSTRTGNTEAFF. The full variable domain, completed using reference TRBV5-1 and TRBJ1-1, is KAGVTQTPRYLIKTRGQQVTLSCSPISGHRSVSWYQQTPGQGLQFLFEYFSETQRNKGNFPGRFSGRQFSNSRSEMNVSTLELGDSALYLCASSTRTGNTEAFFGQGTRLTVV.

The CDR3: CASSYTGGTETQYF. CDR3 coding DNA: TGTGCCAGCAGTTACACAGGGGGAACGGAGACCCAGTACTTC. The rearrangement uses TRBV6-2 or TRBV6-3 and TRBJ2-5; 8 bases are a match to TRBD1. CDR1 and CDR2 from the germline V gene are MNHEY and SVGEGT. The CDR3 consists of 14 residues. V gave up 2 bases and J gave up 5 bases; unmatched junction bases: 4.

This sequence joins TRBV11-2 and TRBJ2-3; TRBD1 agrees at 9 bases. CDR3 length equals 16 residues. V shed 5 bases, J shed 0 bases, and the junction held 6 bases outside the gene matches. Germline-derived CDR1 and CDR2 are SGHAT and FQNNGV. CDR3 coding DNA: TGTGCCAGCAGCCCCCGACAGGGGGTGAGCACAGATACGCAGTATTTT. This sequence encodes CASSPRQGVSTDTQYF.

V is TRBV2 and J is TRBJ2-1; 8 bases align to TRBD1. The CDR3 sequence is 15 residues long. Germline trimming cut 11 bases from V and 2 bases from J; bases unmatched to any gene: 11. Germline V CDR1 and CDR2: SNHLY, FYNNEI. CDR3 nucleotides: TGTGCCCTGCTAACCAGGGGGCCCACCTACAATGAGCAGTTCTTC. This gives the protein CALLTRGPTYNEQFF.

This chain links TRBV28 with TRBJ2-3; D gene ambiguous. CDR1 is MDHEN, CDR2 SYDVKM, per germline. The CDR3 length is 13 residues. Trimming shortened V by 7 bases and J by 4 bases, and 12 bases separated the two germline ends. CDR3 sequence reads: CASNSYPADTQYF. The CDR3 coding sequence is TGTGCCAGCAACTCCTACCCGGCAGATACGCAGTATTTT.

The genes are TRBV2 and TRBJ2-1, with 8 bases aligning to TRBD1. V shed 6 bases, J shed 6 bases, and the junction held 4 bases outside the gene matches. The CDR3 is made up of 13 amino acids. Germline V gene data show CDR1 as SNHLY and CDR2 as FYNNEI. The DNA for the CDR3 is TGTGCCAGCAGGGACAGGGAGGCCAATGAGCAGTTCTTC. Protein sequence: CASRDREANEQFF.

The CDR3: CASSQAPGVGYGYTF. In DNA form, the CDR3 reads TGCGCCAGCAGCCAAGCCCCGGGTGTCGGCTATGGCTACACCTTC. The J gene is TRBJ1-2, the V gene TRBV5-1; D is undetermined. V was pared by 4 bases and J by 4 bases, with 17 bases between. CDR1 and CDR2 from the germline V gene are SGHRS and YFSETQ. The CDR3 is 15 amino acids.

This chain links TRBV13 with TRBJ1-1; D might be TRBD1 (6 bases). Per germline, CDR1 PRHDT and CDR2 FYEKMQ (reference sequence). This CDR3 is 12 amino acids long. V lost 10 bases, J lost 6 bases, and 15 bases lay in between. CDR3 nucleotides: TGTGCCACCACAAGAGGGGGTTCTGAAGCTTTCTTT. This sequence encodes CATTRGGSEAFF.

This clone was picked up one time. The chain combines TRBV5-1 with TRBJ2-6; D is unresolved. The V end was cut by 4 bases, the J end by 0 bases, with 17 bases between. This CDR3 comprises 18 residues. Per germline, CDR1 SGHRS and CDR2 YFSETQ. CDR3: CASSPSVGLGSGANVLTF. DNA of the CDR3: TGCGCCAGCAGCCCCAGCGTCGGGTTAGGCTCTGGGGCCAACGTCCTGACTTTC.

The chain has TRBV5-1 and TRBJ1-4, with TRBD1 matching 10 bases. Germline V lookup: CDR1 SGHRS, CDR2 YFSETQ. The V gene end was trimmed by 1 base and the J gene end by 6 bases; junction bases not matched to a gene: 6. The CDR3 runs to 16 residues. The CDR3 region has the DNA TGCGCCAGCAGCTTGAGTCCCGGGACAGGGGATGAAAAACTGTTTTTT. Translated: CASSLSPGTGDEKLFF.